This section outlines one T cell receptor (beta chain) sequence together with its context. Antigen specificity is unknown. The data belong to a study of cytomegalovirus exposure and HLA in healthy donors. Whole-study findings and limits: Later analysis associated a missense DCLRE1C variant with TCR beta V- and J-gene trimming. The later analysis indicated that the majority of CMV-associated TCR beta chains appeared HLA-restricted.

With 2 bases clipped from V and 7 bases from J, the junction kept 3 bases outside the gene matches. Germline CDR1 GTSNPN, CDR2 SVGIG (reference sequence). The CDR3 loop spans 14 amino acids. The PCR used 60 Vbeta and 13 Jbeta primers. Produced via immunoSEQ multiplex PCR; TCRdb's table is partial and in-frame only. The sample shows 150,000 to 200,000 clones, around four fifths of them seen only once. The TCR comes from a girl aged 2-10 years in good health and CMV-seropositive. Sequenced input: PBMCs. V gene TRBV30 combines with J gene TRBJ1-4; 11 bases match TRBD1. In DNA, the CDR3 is TGTGCCTGGAGTCCAGGGACAGGGGGTGAAAAACTGTTTTTT. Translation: CAWSPGTGGEKLFF.